One T cell receptor beta chain is described in this entry. Its antigen is undetermined. These data belong to a study of cytomegalovirus exposure and HLA in healthy donors. Study at large: Membership in the Caucasian-associated ancestry cluster was found for 65% to 85% of nearly 400 genotyped donors. General study findings and limits: Indistinguishable V segments such as TRBV6-2 and TRBV6-3 were excluded.

This CDR3 has 13 residues. Germline loops: CDR1 MNHEY, CDR2 SMNVEV (reference sequence). The PCR had 60 Vbeta and 13 Jbeta primers. Here immunoSEQ multiplex PCR was the method, and the copy in TCRdb shows in-frame clones only, minus some. The sample lists under 300,000 clones, about 80% occurring once. The specimen sequenced was PBMCs. This receptor was taken from an older woman in good health and CMV-seropositive. The chain is built from TRBV27 and TRBJ2-5, with 8 bases matching TRBD2. The J call may be incorrect, as the DNA end agrees better with TRBJ2-7. CDR3 bases: TGTGCCACCAGCGGGAGTGTGTCCCTCGAGCAGTACTTC. Amino acids: CATSGSVSLEQYF.